The present T cell receptor beta chain was sequenced within a study of blood T cells in healthy people across ages (dated by TCRdb to about 2015). With regard to the full study: In model experiments, template switching captured about one uniquely barcoded TCR beta cDNA molecule for every two T cells. To track age-related changes in TCR beta repertoire diversity, the study relied on deep sequencing normalized with unique cDNA molecular identifiers. Four age groups were formed from the donors: young (average approximately 17 years), middle-aged (just under 40), aged (roughly 58) and long-lived (roughly 88). To avoid experimental bias, donors of different ages were spread randomly across the sequencing lanes. Using the same blood draw, the study looked at two additional independent replicas of 1 million unique cDNA reads for two donors, one aged 18 to 29 and the other aged 80 or older. Findings and caveats that apply to the study as a whole: Estimates of total diversity from one million sequenced T cells were regarded as lower bounds and underestimates. As age increased, observed TCR beta diversity per million T cells dropped in a roughly linear way, and a significant reduction was already evident by age about 40. Compared with the aged group, more naive CD4+ T cells, fewer expanded clones and increased TCR diversity were shown by the long-lived group, suggesting age selection. Conclusive comparison of naive and antigen-experienced compartments was prevented by the profiling of bulk unsorted PBMCs. Because the CMV infection status of the donors was unknown, age-related changes in expanded clonotypes may potentially have been confounded. A strong correlation was found between observed TCR beta diversity and the percentage of naive T cells measured by flow cytometry.

The library was produced with 5' RACE. Sequencing was performed on an Illumina HiSeq 2500. A second about 7 to 11 cycle PCR used a sample-barcoded 5' primer and a J-beta primer mix. Each TCR beta cDNA molecule received a unique molecular identifier from a template-switch 5' adaptor carrying 12 random nucleotides. Each sample yielded at least 3 million CDR3-containing paired-end reads. All of the RNA was converted into first-strand cDNA using the Mint cDNA synthesis kit, with a TRBC-specific oligonucleotide serving as the primer. All cDNA was treated with uracil-DNA glycosylase and then went through a first 18-cycle PCR with the universal primers M1SS and BC2_uni_R. As for the authors' bioinformatics: Each sample was normalized by randomly selecting 1 million high-quality reads, each carrying a distinct molecular identifier. Instead of being binned into consensus sequences, reads that shared molecular identifiers were thrown out. CDR3 identification, clonotype clustering and error correction used MiTCR with a Q25 quality threshold and the strictest error-elimination algorithm. Lower-bound total TCR beta diversity was estimated with a nonparametric unseen species model using Euler transformation. The raw public reads went through TCRdb reprocessing: fastp at Q25, MiXCR clone calling, in-frame beta chains kept. Rows are combined by CDR3 protein, so each entry shows the most common genes and DNA. The V and J calls follow TCRdb's processing rather than the paper's. The sample table shows about 1.6 million distinct CDR3 sequences, and about 31% are seen once. The ten largest clones add up to about 11% of the sample.

This clonotype was picked up a small number of times. Its antigen remains undetermined. No qualities accompany the bases; no much larger clone lies one base away. Donors were roughly 40 systemically healthy Caucasian individuals from Russia aged roughly 6 to 90 years. Around 10 milliliters of peripheral blood were collected from each donor into EDTA-treated Vacutainer tubes. Ficoll-Paque density-gradient centrifugation was used to isolate PBMCs, with at least 6.5 million per sample. Total RNA was extracted from PBMCs with Trizol reagent, with at least 5 micrograms obtained per sample. For every donor, an aliquot of PBMCs went through flow cytometry to measure the percentages of naive CD45RAhigh/CD27high T cells. The sequence was obtained from a woman aged 25 to 39 in good health. Specimen: blood.

The CDR3 has the sequence CASSRHGISYNSPLHF. DNA sequence: TGTGCCAGCAGCCGCCACGGTATCTCCTATAATTCACCCCTCCACTTT. Rearrangement joined TRBV7-2 to TRBJ1-6, with no confident D gene call. Including the terminal cysteine and phenylalanine, the CDR3 comprises 16 residues. Left in the record is the CDR3 DNA by itself, 48 bases read in frame from the first base. As encoded in the germline V gene, CDR1 is SGHTA while CDR2 is FQGNSA. V was cut back by 5 bases and J by 0 bases, leaving a gap of 11 bases between them.